These 16 T cell receptor beta chains originate from one sample sequenced in a study of T-cell memory formation after mild COVID-19. TCRdb called the 5' RACE reads again in MiXCR, with one record for every CDR3 protein. Of more than 250,000 distinct CDR3 sequences detected, 16% appear once; the ten largest clones hold roughly a fifth. The specimen was PBMCs or a T cell subset sorted from them (not recorded which). The receptors here all came from a man in his late teens or twenties who had mild COVID-19 (a few samples of this study predate the infection). Cell type and time point are not known.

The rearrangement joins TRBV19 to TRBJ1-1, with D possibly being TRBD1 (5 bases). CDR1 LNHDA and CDR2 SQIVND come from the germline V gene (reference sequence). The CDR3 extends over 13 amino acids. V was cut by 7 bases and J by 5 bases, with 14 bases left in between. The CDR3 nucleotides read TGTGCCAGTACTCCCTGGGAGGGGACTGAAGCTTTCTTT. Residues: CASTPWEGTEAFF.

This sequence joins TRBV28 and TRBJ1-3; no definite D call. This CDR3 comprises 11 residues. V shed 6 bases and J shed 4 bases, with 4 bases lying between them. Per the germline V gene, CDR1 is MDHEN and CDR2 is SYDVKM. CDR3 in amino acids: CASRRGNTIYF. The CDR3 coding sequence is TGTGCCAGCAGGAGGGGAAACACCATATATTTT.

In its sample, this clonotype was seen a few times. This chain connects TRBV19 to TRBJ1-2; maybe TRBD1 (5 bases). V was trimmed by 8 bases and J by 6 bases, leaving 16 bases between them. The CDR3 sequence is 13 residues long. CDR1 is LNHDA, CDR2 SQIVND, per germline (reference sequence). The CDR3 DNA reads as TGTGCCAGTCGAGGGACCCAGGGCAATGGCTACACCTTC. Translation: CASRGTQGNGYTF. Full variable domain (missing parts from reference TRBV19 and TRBJ1-2): DGGITQSPKYLFRKEGQNVTLSCEQNLNHDAMYWYRQDPGQGLRLIYYSQIVNDFQKGDIAEGYSVSREKKESFPLTVTSAQKNPTAFYLCASRGTQGNGYTFGSGTRLTVV.

The J gene is TRBJ2-7, the V gene TRBV28; 11 bases match TRBD2. The CDR3 has 15 amino acids. V lost 10 bases and J lost 2; bases outside the gene matches: 10. Germline loops: CDR1 MDHEN, CDR2 SYDVKM. The DNA of the CDR3 is TGTGCCACCCGAGGGGTTAGCGGGGGGGCCTACGAGCAGTACGTC. It is translated as CATRGVSGGAYEQYV.

This clonotype showed up just a few times. The chain carries TRBV10-3 and TRBJ2-2; tentative D call: TRBD1 (6 bases). This CDR3 comprises 16 residues. Trimming left V 4 bases short and J 0 bases short, with 12 bases between. Germline V gene lookup returns CDR1 ENHRY and CDR2 SYGVKD. The CDR3 DNA reads as TGTGCCATCAGTGTAGACAGGACTTCGAACACCGGGGAGCTGTTTTTT. Translation gives CAISVDRTSNTGELFF.

The chain recombines TRBV6-2 or TRBV6-3 with TRBJ1-1, with 7 positions matching TRBD1. Germline V gene sequence: CDR1 MNHEY, CDR2 SVGEGT. The length of the CDR3 is 15 residues. V lost 4 bases, J lost 5 bases, and 10 bases stayed unmatched. The CDR3 loop reads CASSFATGSGTEAFF. The CDR3 nucleotides are TGTGCCAGCAGTTTCGCGACAGGGTCAGGAACTGAAGCTTTCTTT.

This rearrangement joins TRBV7-8 to TRBJ2-7; D is unclear. V shed 3 bases and J shed 4 bases, with 13 bases lying between them. The CDR3 totals 14 residues. Germline CDR1 and CDR2: SGHVS and FQNEAQ. The CDR3, as DNA: TGTGCCAGCAGCTTGGGTCAAATCGTATACGAGCAGTACGTC. Amino acid sequence: CASSLGQIVYEQYV.

The V and J genes are TRBV15 and TRBJ1-6; TRBD1 aligns across 8 bases. Unmatched junction bases numbered 6, after V lost 4 bases and J lost 10 bases. The V gene's germline CDR1 is LNHNV and CDR2 YYDKDF (reference sequence). CDR3 size: 14 residues. CDR3 sequence reads: CATSKDRGWSPLHF. CDR3 in DNA: TGTGCCACCAGCAAAGACAGGGGTTGGTCACCCCTCCACTTT.

This rearrangement joins TRBV5-1 to TRBJ2-5; D may match TRBD1 or TRBD2 (5 bases each). V dropped 4 bases and J dropped 3 bases, with 10 bases sitting between them. The CDR3 is 13 amino acids. CDR1 is SGHRS, CDR2 YFSETQ, per germline. CDR3 DNA: TGCGCCAGCAGCGGGACGGGGAAAGAGACCCAGTACTTC. Amino acids: CASSGTGKETQYF.

The rearrangement joins TRBV5-1 to TRBJ2-7; no definite D call. V was pared by 3 bases and J by 5 bases, with 18 bases between. From germline, CDR1 is SGHRS and CDR2 YFSETQ. There are 15 residues in the CDR3. The chain's CDR3 is CASSYVSGPGNEQYV. CDR3 nucleotide sequence: TGCGCCAGCAGCTATGTATCCGGGCCTGGGAACGAGCAGTACGTC.

The sample holds a few counts of this clonotype. This sequence joins TRBV4-3 and TRBJ1-2, with 10 bases aligning to TRBD1. The germline CDR1 and CDR2 sequences are LGHNA and YSLEER. The V gene end was trimmed by 0 bases and the J gene end by 6 bases; junction bases not matched to a gene: 13. The CDR3 contains 18 residues. CDR3 region: CASSQEEVWRQGAHGYTF. DNA of the CDR3: TGCGCCAGCAGCCAAGAAGAGGTCTGGAGACAGGGGGCCCATGGCTACACCTTC.

The genes are TRBV25-1 and TRBJ2-1; TRBD2 matches at 7 bases. CDR3 length: 10 amino acids. The V gene's germline CDR1 is MGHDK and CDR2 SYGVNS. With V trimmed by 8 bases and J by 13 bases, 5 bases remained unmatched. This CDR3 is CASGAGEQFF. In DNA form, the CDR3 reads TGTGCCAGCGGGGCGGGGGAACAGTTCTTC.

The J gene is TRBJ2-2, the V gene TRBV19, with TRBD1 identical over 7 bases. Germline CDR1 and CDR2: LNHDA and SQIVND (reference sequence). There are 13 residues in the CDR3. V lost 6 bases, J lost 7 bases, and 5 bases stayed unmatched. The CDR3: CASSLTGIGELFF. The CDR3 DNA follows: TGTGCCAGTAGCCTGACAGGGATCGGGGAGCTGTTTTTT. Based on the CDR3 plus reference TRBV19 and TRBJ2-2, the full variable domain is DGGITQSPKYLFRKEGQNVTLSCEQNLNHDAMYWYRQDPGQGLRLIYYSQIVNDFQKGDIAEGYSVSREKKESFPLTVTSAQKNPTAFYLCASSLTGIGELFFGEGSRLTVL.

There are a few counts of this clonotype. The genes are TRBV6-2 or TRBV6-3 and TRBJ1-1; 11 nucleotides agree with TRBD1. V shed 2 bases, J shed 0 bases, and the junction held 5 bases outside the gene matches. There are 17 residues in the CDR3. The germline V gene has CDR1 MNHEY and CDR2 SVGEGT. The CDR3 here is CASSYPDRGPLNTEAFF. DNA of the CDR3: TGTGCCAGCAGTTACCCGGACAGGGGGCCTCTGAACACTGAAGCTTTCTTT.

This rearrangement joins TRBV12-3 or TRBV12-4 to TRBJ1-1, with D possibly being TRBD1 (6 bases). Trimming took off 7 bases at V and 8 bases at J, with 14 bases between the two ends. This CDR3 region has 12 residues. The CDR3 here is CASTNGGPEAFF. The DNA of the CDR3 is TGTGCCAGCACCAATGGGGGGCCCGAAGCTTTCTTT.

This chain uses TRBV7-3 with TRBJ2-2, with D perhaps TRBD1 (6 bases). Trimming shortened V by 5 bases and J by 4 bases, and 17 bases separated the two germline ends. The CDR3 length is 16 residues. Germline CDR1 is SGHTA and CDR2 is FQGTGA. DNA for the CDR3: TGTGCCAGCAGCCGATTAGGGGGTGGTAGCACCGGGGAGCTGTTTTTT. As protein: CASSRLGGGSTGELFF.